The clone carrying this T cell receptor (beta chain) has ten or more counts. This record comes from a study of regulatory T cells in long-lasting Graves disease. This sample's time point: newly diagnosed GD, antithyroid drugs for less than 3 months. RNA extracted from PBMCs served as the sequencing template. CDR1 is MDHEN and CDR2 is SYDVKM in the germline V gene. The V and J ends lost 3 bases and 5 bases respectively, with 11 bases between them. CDR3 length: 13 residues. TCR beta libraries were built with iRepertoire HTBI primers and Arm-PCR of CDR3 regions. In TCRdb, the multiplex PCR reads were re-called with MiXCR into one record per CDR3 protein. Here the sample spans about 320,000 distinct CDR3 sequences, 15% to 20% being singletons.

This specimen consisted of peripheral blood mononuclear cells (PBMCs), obtained at new diagnosis, from a patient treated with antithyroid drugs. The sequence derives from a female donor with Graves disease. V and J are TRBV28 and TRBJ2-7, with D uncertain. The DNA of the CDR3 is TGTGCCAGCAGTTTGGTAGGGTACCACGAGCAGTACTTC. It specifies CASSLVGYHEQYF.